Below are 19 T cell receptor beta chains sequenced from a single sample in a study of human T cells and chemical hapten exposure (dated by TCRdb to about 2021). Unfractionated whole blood was collected in Tempus Blood RNA tubes, and total RNA was extracted from that blood. Library preparation attached unique molecular identifiers to individual cDNA molecules for quantitative, reproducible TCR counting. The public reads were reanalyzed by TCRdb: fastp trimming at Q25, MiXCR alignment, in-frame beta chains only. Every CDR3 protein is listed once, alongside the most common genes and DNA of its rows. Within this sample are around 120,000 distinct CDR3 sequences, with over 6.5% of them counted one time only. Clones ranked in the top ten supply 1.3% to 1.5% of the sample. Specimen: whole blood. All receptors come from a human donor in good health. Some clones in this sample may be carry-over from other donors' samples. Donor details come from another sample of the same person, matched by shared clones.

This clonotype was recorded many times. The gene calls are TRBV19 and TRBJ1-2, with 10 nucleotides matching TRBD1. Germline V gene lookup returns CDR1 LNHDA and CDR2 SQIVND (reference sequence). The CDR3 runs to 15 residues. Unmatched junction bases numbered 9, after V lost 5 bases and J lost 6 bases. This chain's CDR3 is CASSLSGQGKNGYTF. DNA of the CDR3: TGTGCCAGTAGTCTCTCGGGACAGGGGAAAAATGGCTACACCTTC.

This clonotype was counted between two and nine times. This rearrangement joins TRBV4-3 to TRBJ2-7, with 7 bases fitting TRBD1. J was trimmed by 2 bases and V by 1 base; bases with no gene match: 5. The CDR3 runs 15 residues. Germline V gives CDR1 LGHNA, CDR2 YSLEER. CDR3 residues: CASSQGGTVPYEQYF. The DNA of the CDR3 is TGCGCCAGCAGCCAAGGGGGGACAGTCCCCTACGAGCAGTACTTC.

At least ten counts were recorded for this clonotype. The genes are TRBV5-1 and TRBJ1-2; tentative D call: TRBD1 (6 bases). Trimming took off 0 bases at V and 1 base at J, with 19 bases between the two ends. Germline CDR1 is SGHRS and CDR2 is YFSETQ. The CDR3 runs to 18 residues. The CDR3 sequence: CASSLGTGTRKINYGYTF. Written as DNA, the CDR3 is TGCGCCAGCAGCTTGGGAACCGGGACACGAAAGATTAACTATGGCTACACCTTC.

The V and J genes are TRBV11-2 and TRBJ2-7; tentative D call: TRBD1 (6 bases). In germline, CDR1 is SGHAT, CDR2 FQNNGV. The V end lost 5 bases, the J end lost 6 bases, and 14 bases lay between the germline ends. CDR3 size: 13 residues. The CDR3 DNA reads TGTGCCAGCAGCCCACGGGCAGGGGCCGAGCAGTACTTC. Its protein product is CASSPRAGAEQYF.

This clonotype was picked up a small number of times. V is TRBV29-1 and J is TRBJ2-7, with TRBD1 matching over 10 bases. Germline V gene sequence: CDR1 SQVTM, CDR2 ANQGSEA. Germline trimming cut 6 bases from V and 3 bases from J; bases unmatched to any gene: 2. The CDR3 contains 12 residues. Here the CDR3 DNA reads TGCAGCGTAGGACAGGGGGTCTACGAGCAGTACTTC. It is translated as CSVGQGVYEQYF.

The rearrangement joins TRBV10-3 to TRBJ2-7, with 7 bases fitting TRBD1. The CDR3 spans 12 residues. Trimming removed 4 bases from V and 9 bases from J; junction bases left unmatched: 6. From germline, CDR1 is ENHRY and CDR2 SYGVKD. DNA of the CDR3: TGTGCCATCAGTGGCCCGGACAGGTCGCAGTACTTC. It is translated as CAISGPDRSQYF.

Notes on this clonotype: Being one base from a much bigger clone, this may be a read error. This chain connects TRBV29-1 to TRBJ1-5, with D tentatively TRBD1 (5 bases). The CDR3 runs 13 residues. From germline, CDR1 is SQVTM and CDR2 ANQGSEA. The V end lost 7 bases, the J end lost 3 bases, and 13 bases lay between the germline ends. Here the CDR3 reads CSAGTDNNQPQHF. Written as DNA, the CDR3 is TGCAGCGCCGGGACGGATAACAATCAGCCCCAGCATTTT.

The chain carries TRBV29-1 and TRBJ2-5; 8 nucleotides line up with TRBD1. CDR1 is SQVTM and CDR2 is ANQGSEA in the germline V gene. Trimming took 0 bases from V and 3 from J; bases not matched to a gene: 6. The CDR3 extends over 15 amino acids. Written as DNA, the CDR3 is TGCAGCGTTGAAGACAGGGGGCGAGGGGAAGAGACCCAGTACTTC. This codes for CSVEDRGRGEETQYF.

This clonotype was seen many times. The genes are TRBV5-8 and TRBJ2-7, with 8 nucleotides matching TRBD1. V was clipped by 6 bases and J by 3 bases; unmatched bases: 5. The germline V gene encodes CDR1 SGHTS and CDR2 YDEGEE. The CDR3 contains 13 residues. The CDR3: CASTSTGVYEQYF. The CDR3 region has the DNA TGTGCCAGCACCTCGACAGGGGTCTACGAGCAGTACTTC.

This clonotype was found a few times. This chain links TRBV10-3 with TRBJ2-2; TRBD1 agrees at 8 bases. J was trimmed by 6 bases and V by 10 bases; bases with no gene match: 4. Germline V gene data show CDR1 as ENHRY and CDR2 as SYGVKD. The CDR3 is 12 amino acids. As DNA, the CDR3 is TGTGCCAGCGACAGGGGTTCCGGGGAGCTGTTTTTT. It translates to CASDRGSGELFF.

This clonotype was counted only a few times. V is TRBV27 and J is TRBJ1-1; maybe TRBD1 (6 bases). Germline CDR1 and CDR2: MNHEY and SMNVEV (reference sequence). CDR3 length: 15 amino acids. Trimming took 4 bases from V and 3 from J, leaving 15 bases between them. CDR3 in amino acids: CASSYRRGRDTEAFF. The CDR3 region has the DNA TGTGCCAGCAGTTATCGGAGGGGGAGGGACACTGAAGCTTTCTTT.

The rearrangement joins TRBV7-9 to TRBJ2-6; unclear D gene. The length of the CDR3 is 15 residues. The V end lost 2 bases, the J end lost 1 base, and 6 bases lay between the germline ends. CDR1 and CDR2 from the germline V gene are SEHNR and FQNEAQ (reference sequence). This CDR3 reads CASSLLASGANVLTF. CDR3 DNA: TGTGCCAGCAGCTTATTGGCTTCTGGGGCCAACGTCCTGACTTTC.

This clonotype was picked up a small number of times. V and J are TRBV7-2 and TRBJ1-5; a weak D match, TRBD1 (5 bases). The CDR3 contains 14 residues. Per the germline V gene, CDR1 is SGHTA and CDR2 is FQGNSA. V was cut by 7 bases and J by 3 bases, with 13 bases left in between. The CDR3 loop is CASTFWGDNQPQHF. CDR3 nucleotides: TGTGCCAGCACCTTCTGGGGGGACAATCAGCCCCAGCATTTT.

The sample holds a few counts of this clonotype. This chain uses TRBV10-3 with TRBJ2-3; D might be TRBD1 (5 bases). Trimming stripped 0 bases from V and 0 bases from J, with 10 bases between. Per the germline V gene, CDR1 is ENHRY and CDR2 is SYGVKD. The CDR3 loop spans 16 amino acids. The CDR3 coding sequence is TGTGCCATCAGTGAGTCGCGGACACTTAGCACAGATACGCAGTATTTT. It translates to CAISESRTLSTDTQYF.

There are a few counts of this clonotype. The chain combines TRBV5-1 with TRBJ1-2, with D tentatively TRBD1 (6 bases). V was trimmed by 3 bases and J by 5 bases, leaving 17 bases between them. There are 15 residues in the CDR3. Germline CDR1 and CDR2: SGHRS and YFSETQ. CDR3 DNA sequence: TGCGCCAGCAGCTCACAGGGAAATTACCCATATGGCTACACCTTC. It yields the protein CASSSQGNYPYGYTF.

The gene calls are TRBV4-3 and TRBJ2-2; D not resolved. V was cut by 3 bases and J by 0 bases, with 17 bases left in between. Germline V gene lookup returns CDR1 LGHNA and CDR2 YSLEER. CDR3 length: 18 amino acids. Here the CDR3 reads CASSQGAGSRANTGELFF. The CDR3 coding sequence is TGCGCCAGCAGCCAGGGTGCTGGTTCGCGTGCGAACACCGGGGAGCTGTTTTTT.

The CDR3 reads CASSVGVTLNTEAFF. The CDR3, as DNA: TGTGCCAGCAGTGTGGGGGTCACATTGAACACTGAAGCTTTCTTT. This sequence joins TRBV2 and TRBJ1-1; TRBD1 might be the D (5 bases). CDR1 is SNHLY and CDR2 is FYNNEI in the germline V gene. There are 15 residues in the CDR3. Trimming stripped 4 bases from V and 0 bases from J, with 12 bases between.

V and J are TRBV13 and TRBJ2-5; 9 nucleotides agree with TRBD1. Unmatched junction bases numbered 6, after V lost 0 bases and J lost 4 bases. This CDR3 has 16 residues. CDR1 and CDR2 (germline): PRHDT, FYEKMQ (reference sequence). The CDR3 nucleotides are TGTGCCAGCAGCTTAGGCTCCGGGACAGGGCGAGAGACCCAGTACTTC. Its translation is CASSLGSGTGRETQYF.

The rearrangement joins TRBV7-2 to TRBJ2-4; unclear D gene. V was pared by 1 base and J by 7 bases, with 14 bases between. This CDR3 is built from 15 residues. Germline CDR1 and CDR2: SGHTA and FQGNSA. Here the CDR3 DNA reads TGTGCCAGCAGCTTAGTCCGAGAGGCCAGGAACATTCAGTACTTC. This encodes CASSLVREARNIQYF.